Below are 6 T cell receptor beta chains sequenced from a single sample in a study of vaccination and CD4 T cells after COVID-19. With the Oncomine TCR Beta short-read assay, DNA from cultured CD4+ T cells was sequenced. MiXCR, applied by TCRdb to the PCR reads, yields one record per CDR3 protein. This table has approximately 14,000 distinct CDR3 sequences, 65% to 80% appearing once. What these receptors recognize is not known. This sample's treatment: approximately 9-day PBMC culture with coronavirus spike peptide pools or control peptides (ViraFEST assay). The sample taken for sequencing was CD4+ T cells from blood, cultured in vitro. The receptors stem from a human donor who had recovered from COVID-19.

This chain links TRBV24-1 with TRBJ1-2, with D unclear. Germline V gives CDR1 KGHDR, CDR2 SFDVKD. The ends were cut back, 4 bases at V and 4 bases at J, with 9 bases in the middle. The CDR3 totals 13 residues. The CDR3 DNA is TGTGCCACCAGTGAAGGGATCCTCTATGGCTACACCTTC. Translated: CATSEGILYGYTF.

CDR3 amino acids: CASSQDGGLSQPQHF. CDR3 DNA: TGCGCCAGCAGCCAAGATGGGGGCCTGAGTCAGCCCCAGCATTTT. The chain uses TRBV4-1 and TRBJ1-5; maybe TRBD1 (6 bases). The V end lost 0 bases, the J end lost 6 bases, and 12 bases lay between the germline ends. The CDR3 runs 15 residues. Germline CDR1 is MGHRA and CDR2 is YSYEKL.

This clonotype has just one count. The chain recombines TRBV7-2 with TRBJ1-1; a weak D match, TRBD1 (5 bases). CDR1 and CDR2 from the germline V gene are SGHTA and FQGNSA. V dropped 2 bases and J dropped 4 bases, with 11 bases sitting between them. The CDR3 contains 14 residues. CDR3 sequence: CASSLQGQRTEAFF. The CDR3 DNA reads TGTGCCAGCAGCTTACAGGGCCAGCGCACTGAAGCTTTCTTT.

The chain employs TRBV27 and TRBJ1-1; possible D gene TRBD1, 5 bases. Germline CDR1 reads MNHEY; CDR2 reads SMNVEV (reference sequence). V was clipped by 8 bases and J by 7 bases, with 20 bases between them. The CDR3 consists of 14 residues. The CDR3 region has the DNA TGTGCCAGCGGGAGACTGGGTGGGGCTGGTGAAGCTTTCTTT. This gives the protein CASGRLGGAGEAFF.

V usage is TRBV20-1 and J usage is TRBJ2-5; 12 nucleotides line up with TRBD2. The ends lost 0 bases at V and 5 bases at J; junction bases unmatched: 10. The CDR3 extends over 17 amino acids. Germline lookup yields CDR1 DFQATT and CDR2 SNEGSKA (reference sequence). DNA for the CDR3: TGCAGTGCTAGAGATCCGGCTAGCGGGAGGGGCGGGGAGACCCAGTACTTC. It codes for CSARDPASGRGGETQYF.

The rearrangement links TRBV27 to TRBJ1-6; D call uncertain. CDR3 length: 15 amino acids. Trimming pared 3 bases from V and 7 bases from J, leaving 13 bases between. CDR1 and CDR2 from the germline V gene are MNHEY and SMNVEV (reference sequence). Here the CDR3 DNA reads TGTGCCAGCAGTTTGGTGGCGACCTCAAATTCACCCCTCCACTTT. Protein product: CASSLVATSNSPLHF.